This entry lists 16 T cell receptor beta chains sequenced from one sample in a study of T cell responses to AZD1222 COVID-19 vaccine (dated by TCRdb to the early 2020s). The time point label corresponds to: baseline before first vaccination. The library was obtained by the immunoSEQ multiplex PCR assay. Here the immuneACCESS table is served through TCRdb, limited to in-frame sequences with V and J called. Missing clones are a known gap in these copies; in checked studies unresolved V genes cover under half, and the rest lacks a known reason. For this sample there are 100,000 or so clones; less than 90% appear just once. Of the sample, over 15% is held by the ten largest clones. The sample here was peripheral blood, taken on day 0 of AZD1222 vaccination. Source of these receptors: an adult in good health.

The chain couples TRBV4-1 to TRBJ1-6; 7 bases agree with TRBD1. V gave up 1 base and J gave up 3 bases; unmatched junction bases: 3. CDR1 is MGHRA and CDR2 is YSYEKL in the germline V gene. The CDR3 length is 16 residues. DNA of the CDR3: TGCGCCAGCAGCCAAGCCGGACAGGTCTATAATTCACCCCTCCACTTT. It encodes CASSQAGQVYNSPLHF.

The V gene is TRBV29-1, the J gene TRBJ2-2; 8 bases agree with TRBD1. In germline, CDR1 is SQVTM, CDR2 ANQGSEA. Unmatched junction bases numbered 6, after V lost 7 bases and J lost 5 bases. This CDR3 is built from 13 residues. The CDR3 nucleotides read TGCAGCGGGGGGACAGGACTAACCGGGGAGCTGTTTTTT. The encoded protein is CSGGTGLTGELFF.

This sequence joins TRBV7-6 and TRBJ1-5; D gene unclear. Germline loops: CDR1 SGHVS, CDR2 FNYEAQ. The CDR3 is 15 amino acids. The ends were cut back, 1 base at V and 3 bases at J, with 10 bases in the middle. The CDR3 region is CASSLDVGFNQPQHF. CDR3 DNA: TGTGCCAGCAGCTTAGACGTCGGATTCAATCAGCCCCAGCATTTT.

The chain couples TRBV4-3 to TRBJ2-3; TRBD1 matches 7 bases. Trimming cost V 0 bases and J 4 bases; bases outside gene matches: 16. Germline V gene data show CDR1 as LGHNA and CDR2 as YSLEER. This CDR3 is 19 amino acids long. The CDR3 DNA reads TGCGCCAGCAGCCAAGATGCCACGATACCGGGACAGCTTCCAGATACGCAGTATTTT. Protein: CASSQDATIPGQLPDTQYF.

The CDR3 DNA reads TGTGCCAGCCAGGGGAGCAATCAGCCCCAGCATTTT. This translates into CASQGSNQPQHF. This chain joins TRBV12-3 or TRBV12-4 and TRBJ1-5, with a tentative D call TRBD1 (6 bases). This CDR3 is 12 amino acids long. Trimming pared 8 bases from V and 1 base from J, leaving 6 bases between.

The chain combines TRBV18 with TRBJ1-1, with 10 bases aligning to TRBD1. V was clipped by 6 bases and J by 0 bases; unmatched bases: 7. Germline V gene lookup returns CDR1 KGHSH and CDR2 LQKENI. The CDR3 spans 16 residues. The CDR3 sequence is CASSQDRGSLNTEAFF. CDR3 DNA sequence: TGTGCCAGCTCCCAGGACAGGGGGTCATTGAACACTGAAGCTTTCTTT.

V and J are TRBV5-4 and TRBJ1-6, with D unclear. Germline loops: CDR1 SGHNT, CDR2 YYREEE (reference sequence). V gave up 1 base and J gave up 2 bases, with 13 bases separating them. The CDR3 runs to 17 residues. CDR3: CASSLKQTMTYNSPLHF. CDR3 in DNA: TGTGCCAGCAGCTTGAAGCAGACTATGACCTATAATTCACCCCTCCACTTT.

J is TRBJ1-3 and V is TRBV19; no definite D call. Deletions cut 5 bases from V and 0 bases from J, with 8 bases between. This CDR3 spans 14 amino acids. Germline V lookup: CDR1 LNHDA, CDR2 SQIVND (reference sequence). CDR3 region: CASSWTPSGNTIYF. The CDR3 DNA reads as TGTGCCAGTAGTTGGACTCCCTCTGGAAACACCATATATTTT.

The chain uses TRBV28 and TRBJ1-5; D might be TRBD1 (5 bases). V was cut by 6 bases and J by 8 bases, with 17 bases left in between. The CDR3 totals 14 residues. Germline V gives CDR1 MDHEN, CDR2 SYDVKM. The CDR3 reads CASRKGTLLKPQHF. The CDR3 DNA follows: TGTGCCAGCAGAAAAGGGACCCTTTTAAAGCCCCAGCATTTT.

This chain connects TRBV13 to TRBJ2-7; D is unclear. The CDR3 loop spans 12 amino acids. Trimming pared 5 bases from V and 2 bases from J, leaving 7 bases between. CDR1 and CDR2 (germline): PRHDT, FYEKMQ (reference sequence). The CDR3 region is CASSIDPYEQYF. DNA for the CDR3: TGTGCCAGCAGCATCGACCCCTACGAGCAGTACTTC.

The J gene is TRBJ2-5, the V gene TRBV6-5; the match to TRBD1 covers 10 bases. V dropped 7 bases and J dropped 5; count of bases not matched to a gene: 4. Germline CDR1 reads MNHEY; CDR2 reads SVGAGI. CDR3 length: 13 amino acids. In DNA form, the CDR3 reads TGTGCCAGCAAACGACAGGGGGCTGAGACCCAGTACTTC. Translation gives CASKRQGAETQYF.

The chain has TRBV3-1 (or the pseudogene TRBV3-2) and TRBJ2-5; 10 nucleotides line up with TRBD2. V trimming: 4 bases; J trimming: 5 bases; junction bases outside the gene matches: 10. The CDR3 consists of 16 residues. Germline V CDR1 and CDR2: LGHDT, YNNKEL (reference sequence). As DNA, the CDR3 is TGTGCCAGCAGCCCTGGGAGCGGGGGGGCCGTCGAGACCCAGTACTTC. Encoded protein: CASSPGSGGAVETQYF.

V and J are TRBV14 and TRBJ2-1, with 7 bases identical to TRBD1. Germline-derived CDR1 and CDR2 are SGHDN and FVKESK. The CDR3 totals 18 residues. With 4 bases clipped from V and 6 bases from J, the junction kept 18 bases outside the gene matches. The CDR3 is CASSRMTGSLVGTNEQFF. CDR3 sequence (DNA): TGTGCCAGCAGCCGCATGACAGGGTCTTTAGTGGGTACCAATGAGCAGTTCTTC.

This clone was seen once. The chain has TRBV11-3 and TRBJ2-1, with 9 nucleotides matching TRBD1. CDR1 and CDR2 from the germline V gene are SGHNT and YENEEA. The CDR3 totals 14 residues. J gave up 5 bases and V 4 bases, and 3 bases lay outside the gene matches. The CDR3 DNA reads as TGTGCCAGCAGCTCGGACAGGGGTAACAATGAGCAGTTCTTC. Translation: CASSSDRGNNEQFF.

The chain couples TRBV6-4 to TRBJ1-2; D is unresolved. The germline V and J ends were trimmed by 0 bases and 4 bases, with 15 bases remaining between them. Looked up from germline, CDR1 is MRHNA and CDR2 is SNTAGT. This CDR3 spans 16 amino acids. This CDR3 is CASSDSSRGRSYGYTF. CDR3 nucleotides: TGTGCCAGCAGTGACTCGAGTCGAGGCAGGAGCTATGGCTACACCTTC.

The CDR3, as DNA: TGTGCCAGCAGTTATGGACGGGCGAACACTGAAGCTTTCTTT. It yields the protein CASSYGRANTEAFF. The chain links TRBV27 to TRBJ1-1; D call uncertain. The germline V gene has CDR1 MNHEY and CDR2 SMNVEV (reference sequence). The CDR3 is 14 amino acids. V shed 4 bases and J shed 1 base, with 10 bases lying between them.